This T cell receptor beta chain was retrieved from a study of blood T cell repertoires in COVID-19. Data came from immunoSEQ multiplex PCR; TCRdb stores just in-frame clones and leaves some out. Here the sample spans around 67,000 clones, approximately 87% being singletons. Germline loops: CDR1 SEHNR, CDR2 FQNEAQ (reference sequence). This CDR3 region has 12 residues. V was clipped by 2 bases and J by 3 bases, with 5 bases between them. This receptor was obtained from a man between 45 and 60 years old with active COVID-19. Sequencing was performed on peripheral blood. V and J are TRBV7-9 and TRBJ2-7, with D tentatively TRBD2 (5 bases). The CDR3 coding sequence is TGTGCCAGCAGCTTACGGGGCTACGAGCAGTACTTC. It encodes CASSLRGYEQYF.